The rows below give T cell receptor beta chains drawn from one sample of a study of monozygotic twins with inflammatory bowel disease. One entry per CDR3 protein, without DNA, is what TCRdb gives after re-calling the 5' RACE reads. The listing records fewer than 450,000 distinct CDR3 sequences. Sample: blood. The receptors were gathered from a human donor with ulcerative colitis or Crohn's disease, or a healthy co-twin of an affected twin (not recorded which). Each CDR3 is given with its conserved first and last residue.

TRBJ2-7 TRBV4-1 CASSHNTPGGYEQYF
TRBJ2-7 TRBV20-1 CSAKGGLSYEQYF
TRBJ1-1 TRBV7-3 CASSFSQGNTEAFF
TRBJ2-7 TRBV7-2 CASSLGPPRSSYEQYF
TRBJ1-2 TRBV12-3/TRBV12-4 CASSFSGAGGYTF
TRBJ2-5 TRBV24-1 CATSDAGTTKETQYF
TRBJ1-2 TRBV19 CASSDGRTAYGYTF
TRBJ2-1 TRBV14 CASIVTPPPYSYNEQFF
TRBJ2-5 TRBV10-3 CAIRGGGAGETQYF
TRBJ2-7 TRBV19 CASKIAGVSHYEQYF
TRBJ1-1 TRBV19 CASSRQGNTEAFF
TRBJ1-6 TRBV7-2 CASSPQEEWNSPLHF
TRBJ2-7 TRBV28 CASRSGQSYEQYF
TRBJ1-5 TRBV6-1 CASSDSSYRGLGQPQHF
TRBJ2-7 TRBV9 CASSVRPDSYEQYF
TRBJ2-3 TRBV9 CASSVTPFVGGVLDTQYF
TRBJ1-2 TRBV6-1 CASSADRSPLYGYTF
TRBJ2-4 TRBV20-1 CSAQGSFSGVAKNIQYF